A selection of T cell receptor beta chains follows, all from one sample in a study of metastatic and nonmetastatic thyroid tumors. Using MiXCR, TCRdb re-called clones from the PCR reads. Here the sample spans fewer than 15,000 clones, over 20% being singletons. Sequencing input: adjacent normal tissue. Source of these receptors: a female donor with papillary thyroid cancer or a benign thyroid nodule (not recorded which). Some clones in this sample may be carry-over from other donors' samples. Each CDR3 is given with its conserved first and last residue. A D gene is named only where the DNA matches it firmly. Clone size is given for some rows only: seen once, a few or many times, or a class if the clone is expanded.

V,D,size,J,CDR3,DNA
TRBV19,NA,many,TRBJ2-1,CASSIEASYNEQFF,TGTGCCAGTAGTATAGAGGCATCCTACAATGAGCAGTTCTTC
TRBV12-3/TRBV12-4,TRBD2,medium-sized,TRBJ2-1,CASSSISGGIDNEQFF,TGTGCCAGCAGTTCCATAAGCGGGGGCATCGACAATGAGCAGTTCTTC
TRBV20-1,NA,NA,TRBJ2-7,CSAYPGSISYEQYF,TGCAGTGCTTATCCGGGCTCGATTTCCTACGAGCAGTACTTC
TRBV4-1,NA,NA,TRBJ1-4,CASSSQGRGKLFF,TGCGCCAGCAGCTCCCAGGGCAGGGGCAAACTGTTTTTT
TRBV19,NA,NA,TRBJ1-2,CASSIVSSLSNYGYTF,TGTGCCAGTAGTATCGTGTCATCCTTATCTAACTATGGCTACACCTTC
TRBV3-1,NA,many,TRBJ2-5,CASRRWGGGETQYF,TGTGCCAGCAGAAGGTGGGGGGGCGGGGAGACCCAGTACTTC
TRBV7-3,TRBD2,NA,TRBJ2-2,CASSPPLTSAGELFF,TGCGCCAGCAGCCCCCCCCTTACTAGCGCCGGGGAGCTGTTTTTT
TRBV6-1,NA,few,TRBJ2-2,CASRETGRRLTGELFF,TGTGCCAGCCGAGAAACGGGGAGACGATTGACCGGGGAGCTATTTTTT
TRBV12-3/TRBV12-4,NA,NA,TRBJ2-3,CASRLGSTDTQYF,TGTGCCAGCAGGCTCGGGAGCACAGATACGCAGTATTTT
TRBV5-1,TRBD2,NA,TRBJ2-7,CASSLERDGSYEQYF,TGCGCCAGCAGCTTGGAGCGGGACGGCAGCTACGAGCAGTACTTC
TRBV6-1,NA,NA,TRBJ2-6,CAIGPRGGANVLTF,TGTGCCATCGGACCCCGGGGTGGTGCCAACGTCCTGACTTTC
TRBV19,NA,medium-sized,TRBJ1-5,CASSIPNLGVPQHF,TGTGCCAGTAGTATCCCTAATTTGGGTGTGCCCCAGCATTTT
TRBV20-1,TRBD2,many,TRBJ2-7,CSARDQSGTSGPYEQYF,TGCAGTGCTAGAGATCAATCTGGGACTAGCGGACCTTACGAGCAGTACTTC
TRBV6-2/TRBV6-3,NA,medium-sized,TRBJ1-6,CASSYGLGEWDSPLHF,TGTGCCAGCAGTTACGGTCTGGGGGAGTGGGATTCACCCCTCCACTTT
TRBV30,NA,NA,TRBJ1-4,CAWSVGVWEKLFF,TGTGCCTGGAGTGTTGGGGTCTGGGAAAAACTGTTTTTT
TRBV20-1,TRBD1,once,TRBJ1-6,CSAQAGQGGSPLNF,TGCAGTGCCCAAGCGGGACAGGGAGGTTCACCCCTAAACTTT
TRBV6-2/TRBV6-3,NA,few,TRBJ2-7,CASYSRKGSYEQYF,TGTGCCAGCTATTCAAGAAAGGGGTCCTACGAGCAGTACTTC
TRBV6-1,NA,medium-sized,TRBJ2-7,CASSELANYEQYF,TGTGCCAGCAGTGAACTTGCCAACTACGAGCAGTACTTC
TRBV7-2,NA,NA,TRBJ2-3,CVSQRATDTEYF,TGTGTCAGCCAGAGGGCCACAGATACGGAGTATTTT
TRBV7-9,NA,once,TRBJ2-1,CASSLEQPSYEQFF,TGTGCCAGCAGCTTAGAACAGCCCTCCTACGAGCAGTTCTTC
TRBV5-1,TRBD1,many,TRBJ2-2,CASSRDRGTGELFF,TGCGCCAGCAGCCGGGACAGGGGCACCGGGGAGCTGTTTTTT
TRBV27,NA,many,TRBJ2-1,CASSRPSQGSEQFF,TGTGCCAGCAGTCGGCCCTCTCAGGGCAGTGAGCAGTTCTTC
TRBV24-1,TRBD2,NA,TRBJ2-2,CATSDYTGTSVSYDTGELFF,TGTGCCACCAGTGATTATACTGGGACTAGCGTGAGCTACGACACCGGGGAGCTGTTTTTT
TRBV4-1,NA,many,TRBJ2-5,CASSQGGAETQYF,TGCGCCAGCAGCCAAGGGGGGGCGGAGACCCAGTACTTC
TRBV2,NA,NA,TRBJ2-7,CASRGEGAYEQYF,TGTGCCAGCAGGGGGGAAGGGGCCTACGAGCAGTACTTC
TRBV12-3/TRBV12-4,TRBD1,NA,TRBJ1-1,CASRTQGIATEAFF,TGTGCCAGCAGGACACAGGGGATCGCCACTGAAGCTTTCTTT
TRBV30,NA,NA,TRBJ1-1,CACRKRTEAFF,TGTGCCTGCAGAAAGCGGACTGAAGCCTTCTTT
TRBV12-5,TRBD2,medium-sized,TRBJ2-3,CASGAGTSGVSTDTQYF,TGTGCTAGTGGTGCCGGGACTAGCGGGGTGAGCACAGATACGCAGTATTTT
TRBV20-1,NA,many,TRBJ2-1,CSARWGASYNEQFF,TGCAGTGCTAGATGGGGGGCGTCCTACAATGAGCAGTTCTTC
TRBV12-3/TRBV12-4,NA,few,TRBJ1-6,CASSPFGTQDNSPLHF,TGTGCCAGCAGCCCCTTTGGAACGCAAGATAATTCACCCCTCCACTTT
TRBV9,NA,many,TRBJ1-5,CASSRTGGKPQHF,TGTGCCAGCAGCCGTACTGGGGGTAAGCCCCAGCATTTT
TRBV29-1,NA,few,TRBJ2-7,CSVEVHGANEQYF,TGCAGCGTTGAAGTACATGGGGCAAACGAGCAGTACTTC
TRBV20-1,TRBD1,many,TRBJ1-4,CSARGPTGEGEKLFF,TGCAGTGCTAGAGGCCCTACAGGGGAGGGAGAAAAACTGTTTTTT
TRBV6-2/TRBV6-3,NA,few,TRBJ1-1,CASRIHQWREFGTESFF,TGTGCCAGTAGGATCCATCAGTGGAGAGAGTTCGGCACTGAATCTTTCTTT
TRBV11-3,NA,few,TRBJ1-3,CASSLMTSSGNTIYF,TGTGCCAGCAGCTTGATGACCAGCTCTGGAAACACCATATATTTT
TRBV19,TRBD2,many,TRBJ2-1,CASSILAGGSYNEQFF,TGTGCCAGTAGTATCCTAGCGGGCGGCTCCTACAATGAGCAGTTCTTC
TRBV5-4,NA,few,TRBJ1-1,CASSLGRTNTEAFF,TGTGCCAGCAGCCTGGGACGGACGAACACTGAAGCTTTCTTT
TRBV28,NA,NA,TRBJ2-5,CASSERGETQYF,TGTGCCAGCTCTGAACGGGGAGAGACCCAGTACTTC
TRBV7-3,NA,few,TRBJ2-6,CASSLMGGSSGANVLTF,TGTGCCAGCAGCTTAATGGGGGGCAGCTCTGGGGCCAACGTCCTGACTTTC
TRBV6-1,NA,few,TRBJ1-2,CASSAVSGHYGYTF,TGTGCCAGCAGTGCAGTCTCAGGGCACTATGGCTACACCTTC
TRBV5-4,NA,many,TRBJ2-2,CASSLWQGPAAGELFF,TGTGCCAGCAGCTTGTGGCAGGGCCCAGCGGCCGGGGAGCTGTTTTTT
TRBV6-4,NA,few,TRBJ2-6,CASNTYRVKGANVLNF,TGTGCCAGCAATACATACAGGGTGAAAGGGGCCAACGTCCTGAATTTC
TRBV6-2/TRBV6-3,NA,few,TRBJ1-2,CASSYSSTTYGYTF,TGTGCCAGCAGTTACTCGTCAACTACCTATGGCTACACCTTC
TRBV5-1,NA,many,TRBJ1-1,CASSPWGRGVNTEAFF,TGCGCCAGCTCGCCCTGGGGGCGCGGGGTGAACACTGAAGCTTTCTTT
TRBV4-1,TRBD1,NA,TRBJ2-7,CASSPVAWTGSYEQYF,TGCGCCAGCAGCCCCGTAGCATGGACAGGTTCATACGAGCAGTACTTC
TRBV7-2,NA,NA,TRBJ1-6,CASSFAAGNPSPLHF,TGTGCCAGCAGCTTTGCGGCAGGGAACCCTTCACCCCTCCACTTT
TRBV30,NA,NA,TRBJ2-7,CAWSKGPGPAYEQYF,TGTGCCTGGAGCAAGGGACCGGGCCCAGCCTACGAGCAGTACTTC
TRBV3-1,TRBD1,medium-sized,TRBJ1-2,CASSQKNRGHGGYTF,TGTGCCAGCAGCCAGAAAAACAGGGGGCACGGCGGCTACACCTTC
TRBV12-3/TRBV12-4,NA,few,TRBJ1-2,CASTIRGWGVYTF,TGTGCCAGCACTATCAGGGGCTGGGGGGTCTACACCTTC
TRBV4-1,TRBD2,NA,TRBJ2-4,CASSHPADGAGTSGGGNIQYF,TGCGCCAGCAGCCACCCCGCAGACGGAGCGGGGACCTCTGGTGGGGGGAACATTCAGTACTTC
TRBV7-8,TRBD2,many,TRBJ2-1,CASSSSVGAGGSYNEQFF,TGTGCCAGCAGCTCATCCGTGGGGGCGGGAGGGAGTTACAATGAGCAGTTCTTC
TRBV12-3/TRBV12-4,NA,NA,TRBJ1-5,CANSNFCQPQHF,TGTGCCAACAGTAATTTCTGTCAGCCCCAGCATTTT
TRBV20-1,NA,many,TRBJ2-1,CSAILNSAYNEQFF,TGCAGTGCTATCTTGAACAGCGCCTACAATGAGCAGTTCTTC
TRBV5-1,TRBD1,medium-sized,TRBJ1-2,CASSLSPGGLGGYTF,TGCGCCAGCAGCTTGTCTCCAGGGGGCTTGGGGGGCTACACCTTC
TRBV6-1,NA,many,TRBJ2-5,CASSLRTITYQETQYF,TGTGCCAGCAGTCTTCGGACTATTACGTACCAAGAGACCCAGTACTTC